The 11 T cell receptor beta chains in this list originate from one sample, sequenced in a study of blood T cell repertoires in COVID-19. Here immunoSEQ multiplex PCR was the method, and the copy in TCRdb shows in-frame clones only, minus some. This sample carries about 100,000 clones, 79% of them seen once, and the ten largest clones take less than 20%. Source material: peripheral blood. The source of these receptors is a woman older than 75 with active or convalescent COVID-19.

Regarding this clone: Since the CDR3 does not end with the conserved phenylalanine or tryptophan, this likely comes from a read error. No DNA is shown, since the ends of the CDR3 on it are uncertain; the CDR3 is the one TCRdb lists. The rearrangement uses TRBV7-2 and TRBJ1-2; the table calls TRBD1, which could not be checked here. Counting both end residues, the CDR3 totals 12 amino acids. Germline values: CDR1 SGHTA, CDR2 FQGNSA. The CDR3 sequence is CASSSGQGATGL.

There are many counts of this clone. V usage is TRBV18 and J usage is TRBJ1-2; 9 nucleotides line up with TRBD1. J gave up 7 bases and V 0 bases, and 6 bases lay outside the gene matches. CDR3 length equals 15 residues. The germline V gene has CDR1 KGHSH and CDR2 LQKENI. For the CDR3, the DNA is TGTGCCAGCTCACCACCCTCGGACAGGGGATCTGGCTACACCTTC. This sequence encodes CASSPPSDRGSGYTF.

The rearrangement uses TRBV11-3 and TRBJ2-7; 8 positions agree with TRBD1. The CDR3 loop spans 12 amino acids. Trimming cost V 3 bases and J 6 bases; bases outside gene matches: 1. Germline V lookup: CDR1 SGHNT, CDR2 YENEEA. The CDR3 reads CASSLDRAEQYF. CDR3 sequence (DNA): TGTGCCAGCAGCTTGGACAGGGCCGAGCAGTACTTC.

The genes are TRBV7-3 and TRBJ2-3; 8 bases line up with TRBD2. Germline trimming cut 1 base from V and 4 bases from J; bases unmatched to any gene: 7. Germline V gives CDR1 SGHTA, CDR2 FQGTGA. The CDR3 extends over 16 amino acids. The CDR3 reads CASSLNPSGSADTQYF. CDR3 nucleotide sequence: TGTGCCAGCAGCTTAAACCCCAGCGGGAGTGCAGATACGCAGTATTTT.

The count of this clone is one. The chain employs TRBV7-8 and TRBJ1-5; 10 bases map to TRBD1. Unmatched junction bases numbered 13, after V lost 6 bases and J lost 5 bases. Per the germline V gene, CDR1 is SGHVS and CDR2 is FQNEAQ. The CDR3 has 17 residues. The DNA for the CDR3 is TGTGCCAGCAGTTTCCCCGTAGTCGGGACAGGGGATCAGCCCCAGCATTTT. It codes for CASSFPVVGTGDQPQHF.

V and J are TRBV7-9 and TRBJ2-4; the match to TRBD2 covers 12 bases. CDR3 length: 17 residues. V was clipped by 5 bases and J by 9 bases; unmatched bases: 14. Germline V gives CDR1 SEHNR, CDR2 FQNEAQ (reference sequence). The CDR3 sequence is CASSPQGLAGQSGIQYF. CDR3 nucleotide sequence: TGTGCCAGCAGCCCGCAAGGACTAGCGGGACAGAGTGGCATTCAGTACTTC. Complete variable domain (other parts from reference TRBV7-9 and TRBJ2-4): DTGVSQNPRHKITKRGQNVTFRCDPISEHNRLYWYRQTLGQGPEFLTYFQNEAQLEKSRLLSDRFSAERPKGSFSTLEIQRTEQGDSAMYLCASSPQGLAGQSGIQYFGAGTRLSVL.

The chain links TRBV5-1 to TRBJ2-5; D might be TRBD2 (5 bases). Trimming shortened V by 4 bases and J by 4 bases, and 11 bases separated the two germline ends. The CDR3 covers 13 residues. Germline CDR1 and CDR2: SGHRS and YFSETQ. The CDR3: CASSLGSGETQYF. The CDR3, as DNA: TGCGCCAGCAGCCTGGGGAGCGGAGAGACCCAGTACTTC.

This clone was detected only once. The chain combines TRBV6-2 or TRBV6-3 with TRBJ2-2; maybe TRBD1 (5 bases). This CDR3 has 16 residues. Germline V gives CDR1 MNHEY, CDR2 SVGEGT. Trimming left V 2 bases short and J 5 bases short, with 15 bases between. CDR3 in amino acids: CASSYGALRRTGELFF. In DNA form, the CDR3 reads TGTGCCAGCAGTTACGGGGCCCTCAGAAGGACCGGGGAGCTGTTTTTT.

The chain carries TRBV5-8 and TRBJ2-1; 11 bases are shared with TRBD2. This CDR3 is built from 15 residues. Germline V gives CDR1 SGHTS, CDR2 YDEGEE. V dropped 4 bases and J dropped 4; count of bases not matched to a gene: 4. CDR3 sequence: CASSGRLAGYNEQFF. The CDR3 DNA follows: TGTGCCAGCAGCGGAAGACTAGCGGGATACAATGAGCAGTTCTTC.

This clone was found a few times. The rearrangement links TRBV4-3 to TRBJ1-2, with 9 bases matching TRBD1. The CDR3 consists of 14 residues. V lost 2 bases, J lost 9 bases, and 7 bases stayed unmatched. CDR1 is LGHNA and CDR2 is YSLEER in the germline V gene. Here the CDR3 DNA reads TGCGCCAGCAGCCAACAACCGGGACAGGGAAGCTACACCTTC. This codes for CASSQQPGQGSYTF.

This clone was seen a handful of times. The genes are TRBV7-6 and TRBJ2-1; D possibly corresponds to TRBD1 (6 bases). The V end lost 5 bases, the J end lost 1 base, and 12 bases lay between the germline ends. The CDR3 consists of 15 residues. In germline, CDR1 is SGHVS, CDR2 FNYEAQ. CDR3 nucleotides: TGTGCCAGCAGCCCCGGACAGAGATCCTACAATGAGCAGTTCTTC. Amino acids: CASSPGQRSYNEQFF. Together with reference TRBV7-6 and TRBJ2-1, the CDR3 gives the full variable domain: GAGVSQSPRYKVTKRGQDVALRCDPISGHVSLYWYRQALGQGPEFLTYFNYEAQQDKSGLPNDRFSAERPEGSISTLTIQRTEQRDSAMYRCASSPGQRSYNEQFFGPGTRLTVL.